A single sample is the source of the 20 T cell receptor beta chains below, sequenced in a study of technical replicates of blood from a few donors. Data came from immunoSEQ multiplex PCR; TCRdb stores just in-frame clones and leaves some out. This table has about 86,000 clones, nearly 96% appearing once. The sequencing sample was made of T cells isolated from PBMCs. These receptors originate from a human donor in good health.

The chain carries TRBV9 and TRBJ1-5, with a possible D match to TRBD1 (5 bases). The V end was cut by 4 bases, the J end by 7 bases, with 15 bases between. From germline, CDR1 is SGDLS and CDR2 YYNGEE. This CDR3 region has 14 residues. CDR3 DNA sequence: TGTGCCAGCAGCCGCCAAGGAGGGGCCCAGCCCCAGCATTTT. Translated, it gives CASSRQGGAQPQHF.

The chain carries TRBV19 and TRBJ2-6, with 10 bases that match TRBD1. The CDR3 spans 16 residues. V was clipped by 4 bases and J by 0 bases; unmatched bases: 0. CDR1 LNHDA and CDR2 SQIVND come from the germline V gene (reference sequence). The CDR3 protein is CASSRTGGSGANVLTF. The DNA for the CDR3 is TGTGCCAGTAGTAGGACAGGGGGCTCTGGGGCCAACGTCCTGACTTTC.

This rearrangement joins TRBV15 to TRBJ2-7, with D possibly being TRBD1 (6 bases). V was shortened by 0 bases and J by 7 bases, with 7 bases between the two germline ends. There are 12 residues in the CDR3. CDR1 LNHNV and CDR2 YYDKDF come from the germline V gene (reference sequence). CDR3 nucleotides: TGTGCCACCAGCAGAGACGGACAGGAGCAGTACTTC. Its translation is CATSRDGQEQYF.

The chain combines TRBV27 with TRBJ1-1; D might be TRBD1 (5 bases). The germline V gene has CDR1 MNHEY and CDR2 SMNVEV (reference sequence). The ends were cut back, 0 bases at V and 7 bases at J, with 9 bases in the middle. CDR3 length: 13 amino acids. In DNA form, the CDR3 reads TGTGCCAGCAGTTTATCGTCGGGGGGTGAAGCTTTCTTT. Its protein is CASSLSSGGEAFF.

CDR3 loop: CASSFGRREAEGETQYF. Written as DNA, the CDR3 is TGTGCCAGCAGTTTTGGTCGGCGGGAGGCAGAGGGTGAGACCCAGTACTTC. The chain is built from TRBV28 and TRBJ2-5; 8 nucleotides line up with TRBD2. V gave up 3 bases and J gave up 5 bases; unmatched junction bases: 14. CDR1 is MDHEN and CDR2 is SYDVKM in the germline V gene. This CDR3 contains 17 residues. Variable domain in full (rest from reference TRBV28 and TRBJ2-5): DVKVTQSSRYLVKRTGEKVFLECVQDMDHENMFWYRQDPGLGLRLIYFSYDVKMKEKGDIPEGYSVSREKKERFSLILESASTNQTSMYLCASSFGRREAEGETQYFGPGTRLLVL.

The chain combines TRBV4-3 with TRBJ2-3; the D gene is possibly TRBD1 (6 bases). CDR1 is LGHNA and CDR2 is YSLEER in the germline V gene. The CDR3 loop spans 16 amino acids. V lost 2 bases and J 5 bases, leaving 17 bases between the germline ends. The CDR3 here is CASSQLASRGGDTQYF. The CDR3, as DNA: TGCGCCAGCAGCCAATTAGCCTCCAGAGGGGGAGATACGCAGTATTTT.

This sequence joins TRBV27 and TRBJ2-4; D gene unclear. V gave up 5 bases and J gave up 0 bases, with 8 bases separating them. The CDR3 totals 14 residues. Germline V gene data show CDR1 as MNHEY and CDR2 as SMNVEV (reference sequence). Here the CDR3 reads CASSVTIAKNIQYF. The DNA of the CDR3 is TGTGCCAGCAGTGTTACAATAGCCAAAAACATTCAGTACTTC.

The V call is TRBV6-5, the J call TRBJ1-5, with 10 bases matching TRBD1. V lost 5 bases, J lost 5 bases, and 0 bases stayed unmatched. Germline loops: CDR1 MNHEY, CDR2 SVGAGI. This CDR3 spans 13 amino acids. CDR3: CASSGQGDQPQHF. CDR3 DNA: TGTGCCAGCAGTGGACAGGGGGATCAGCCCCAGCATTTT.

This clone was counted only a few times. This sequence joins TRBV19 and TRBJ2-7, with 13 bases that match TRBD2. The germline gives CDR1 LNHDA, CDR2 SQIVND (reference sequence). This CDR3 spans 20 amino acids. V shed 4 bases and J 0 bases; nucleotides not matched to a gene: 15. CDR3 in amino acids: CASSTEYGTSGTYSSYEQYF. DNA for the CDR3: TGTGCCAGTAGTACCGAATATGGGACTAGCGGGACCTACTCCTCCTACGAGCAGTACTTC.

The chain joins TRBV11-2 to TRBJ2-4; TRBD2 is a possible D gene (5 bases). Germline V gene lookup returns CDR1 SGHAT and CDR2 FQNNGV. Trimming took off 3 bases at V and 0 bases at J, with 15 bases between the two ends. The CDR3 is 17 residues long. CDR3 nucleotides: TGTGCCAGCAGCTTTTTTCGGGAAATGGTAGCCAAAAACATTCAGTACTTC. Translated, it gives CASSFFREMVAKNIQYF.

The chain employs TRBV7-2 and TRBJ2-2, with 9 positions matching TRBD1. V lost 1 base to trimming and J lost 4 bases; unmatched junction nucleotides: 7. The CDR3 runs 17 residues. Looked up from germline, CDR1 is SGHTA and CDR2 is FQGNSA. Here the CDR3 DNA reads TGTGCCAGCAGCTTAGACTTCGGGACAGGGATCACCGGGGAGCTGTTTTTT. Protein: CASSLDFGTGITGELFF.

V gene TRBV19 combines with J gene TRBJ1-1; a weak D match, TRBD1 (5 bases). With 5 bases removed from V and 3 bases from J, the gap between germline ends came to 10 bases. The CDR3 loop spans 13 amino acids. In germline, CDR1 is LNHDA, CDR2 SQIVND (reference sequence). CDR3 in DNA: TGTGCCAGTAGTTCCCGGGGGTACACTGAAGCTTTCTTT. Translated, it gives CASSSRGYTEAFF.

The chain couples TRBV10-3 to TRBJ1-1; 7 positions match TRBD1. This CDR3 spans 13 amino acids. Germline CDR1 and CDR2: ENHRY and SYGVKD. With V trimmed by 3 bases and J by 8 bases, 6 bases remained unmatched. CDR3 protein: CAISDGTATEAFF. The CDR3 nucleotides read TGTGCCATCAGTGACGGGACAGCAACAGAAGCTTTCTTT.

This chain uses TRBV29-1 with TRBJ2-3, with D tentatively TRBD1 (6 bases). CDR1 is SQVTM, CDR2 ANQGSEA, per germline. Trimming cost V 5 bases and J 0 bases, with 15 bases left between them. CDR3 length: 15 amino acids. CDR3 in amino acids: CSVRGTSTSTDTQYF. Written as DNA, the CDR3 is TGCAGCGTTAGAGGGACATCCACTAGCACAGATACGCAGTATTTT.

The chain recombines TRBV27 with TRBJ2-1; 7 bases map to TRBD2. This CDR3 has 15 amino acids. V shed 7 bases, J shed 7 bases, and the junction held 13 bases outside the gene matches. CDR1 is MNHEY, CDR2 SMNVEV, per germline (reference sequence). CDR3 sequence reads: CASNSRGAGINEQFF. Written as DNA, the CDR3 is TGTGCCAGCAACTCGAGGGGAGCGGGGATTAATGAGCAGTTCTTC.

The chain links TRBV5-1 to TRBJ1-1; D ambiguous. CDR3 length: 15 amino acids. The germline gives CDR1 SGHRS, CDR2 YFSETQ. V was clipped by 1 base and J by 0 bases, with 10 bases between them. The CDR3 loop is CASSLLEAMNTEAFF. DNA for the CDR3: TGCGCCAGCAGCTTGCTTGAGGCGATGAACACTGAAGCTTTCTTT.

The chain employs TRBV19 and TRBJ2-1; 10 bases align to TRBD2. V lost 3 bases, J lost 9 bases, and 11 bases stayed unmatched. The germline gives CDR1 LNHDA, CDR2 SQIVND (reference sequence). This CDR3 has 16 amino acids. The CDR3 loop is CASSIRLAGAEGEQFF. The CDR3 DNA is TGTGCCAGTAGTATCCGGCTAGCGGGAGCCGAGGGTGAGCAGTTCTTC.

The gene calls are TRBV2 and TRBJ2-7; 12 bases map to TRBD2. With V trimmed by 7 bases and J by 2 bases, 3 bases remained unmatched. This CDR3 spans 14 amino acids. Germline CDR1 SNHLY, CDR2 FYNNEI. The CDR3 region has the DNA TGTGCCAGCATTAGGACTAGCGGGACCTACGAGCAGTACTTC. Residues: CASIRTSGTYEQYF.

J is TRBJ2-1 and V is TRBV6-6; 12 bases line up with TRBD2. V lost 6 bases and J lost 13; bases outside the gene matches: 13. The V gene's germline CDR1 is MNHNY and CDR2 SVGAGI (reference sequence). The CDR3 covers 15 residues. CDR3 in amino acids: CASSQTSGSKLEQFF. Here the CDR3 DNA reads TGTGCCAGCAGCCAGACTAGCGGGAGTAAGCTAGAACAGTTCTTC.

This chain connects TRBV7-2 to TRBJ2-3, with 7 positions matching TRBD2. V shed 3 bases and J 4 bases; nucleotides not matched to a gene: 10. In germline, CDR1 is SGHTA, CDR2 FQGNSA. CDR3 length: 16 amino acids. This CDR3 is CASSLVAGASPDTQYF. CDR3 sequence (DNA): TGTGCCAGCAGCTTGGTGGCGGGAGCATCCCCAGATACGCAGTATTTT.